Listed below are T cell receptor beta chains from one sample, sequenced in a study of post-analysis software for immune sequencing data. Each CDR3 protein is one row after TCRdb ran MiXCR on the PCR reads. The sample lists more than 450,000 distinct CDR3 sequences, around a third occurring once. Sequencing used blood. The receptors shown here come from a girl aged 2 to 17 with multiple sclerosis. Each CDR3 is given with its conserved first and last residue. The D gene is left open where the match is weak. The size field is filled for only some rows; it gives once, few, many or a size class.

TRBJ2-3	-	-	TRBV5-1	CASSLDPSGTSDTQYF	TGCGCCAGCAGCTTGGACCCCTCCGGGACTTCAGATACGCAGTATTTT
TRBJ1-1	-	-	TRBV10-2	CASIKGMENTEAFF	TGCGCCAGCATCAAGGGAATGGAGAACACTGAAGCTTTCTTT
TRBJ1-2	-	-	TRBV5-1	CASTPSGSTRGSCTF	TGCGCCAGCACCCCATCCGGATCTACGAGGGGTAGCTGCACCTTC
TRBJ1-2	-	few	TRBV7-2	CASSLASVRVDGYTF	TGTGCCAGCAGCTTAGCGTCCGTTCGGGTGGATGGCTACACCTTC
TRBJ1-6	TRBD1	few	TRBV12-3/TRBV12-4	CASSQGQAGSPLHF	TGTGCCAGCAGTCAGGGACAGGCAGGGTCACCCCTCCACTTT
TRBJ1-5	TRBD1	few	TRBV6-5	CASSPSQGASNQPQHF	TGTGCCAGCAGCCCTTCACAGGGGGCAAGCAATCAGCCCCAGCATTTT
TRBJ2-7	-	once	TRBV5-1	CASYNDPGSYEQYF	TGCGCCAGCTACAACGACCCGGGGTCCTACGAGCAGTACTTC
TRBJ1-3	TRBD1	-	TRBV10-2	CASGGQSPGNTIYF	TGCGCCAGCGGGGGACAGTCTCCCGGAAACACCATATATTTT
TRBJ2-5	TRBD1	few	TRBV20-1	CSARDHRGRSGETQYF	TGCAGTGCTAGAGACCACAGGGGGCGGTCGGGAGAGACCCAGTACTTC
TRBJ1-6	-	-	TRBV11-1	CASSSLYGSPLHF	TGTGCCAGCAGCTCGCTATATGGGTCACCCCTCCACTTT
TRBJ2-1	TRBD2	-	TRBV7-6	CASSELLAGGPGEQFF	TGTGCCAGCAGCGAGTTACTAGCGGGGGGGCCGGGTGAGCAGTTCTTC
TRBJ2-5	-	-	TRBV28	CASSLERVMETQYF	TGTGCCAGCAGTTTGGAACGGGTAATGGAGACCCAGTACTTC
TRBJ2-5	TRBD2	-	TRBV9	CASNLAGAVETQYF	TGTGCCAGCAACCTAGCGGGGGCCGTGGAGACCCAGTACTTC
TRBJ1-1	-	-	TRBV3-1	CASSPQVAGAGAFF	TGTGCCAGCAGCCCCCAGGTCGCGGGGGCGGGAGCTTTCTTT
TRBJ2-7	-	few	TRBV9	CASSPRDGGYYEQYF	TGTGCCAGCAGCCCACGGGATGGGGGTTACTACGAGCAGTACTTC
TRBJ1-1	-	few	TRBV12-5	CASGLDSNTEAFF	TGTGCTAGTGGTTTGGACTCGAACACTGAAGCTTTCTTT
TRBJ2-7	TRBD1	-	TRBV20-1	CSATHDREYEQYF	TGCAGTGCTACCCACGACAGGGAGTACGAGCAGTACTTC
TRBJ1-5	-	-	TRBV20-1	CSARLQGGYSNQPQHF	TGCAGTGCTAGACTTCAGGGAGGCTATAGCAATCAGCCCCAGCATTTT
TRBJ1-1	-	-	TRBV19	CASSISGVNTEAFF	TGTGCCAGTAGTATATCAGGGGTGAACACTGAAGCTTTCTTT
TRBJ2-5	-	few	TRBV14	CASSSQWETQYF	TGTGCCAGCAGCTCCCAGTGGGAGACCCAGTACTTC
TRBJ2-7	-	few	TRBV5-5	CASSLYGTYEQYF	TGTGCCAGCAGCCTCTACGGGACATACGAGCAGTACTTC
TRBJ1-3	-	-	TRBV4-1	CASSQETGKSGNTIYF	TGCGCCAGCAGCCAAGAAACAGGGAAGTCTGGAAACACCATATATTTT
TRBJ1-6	TRBD1	once	TRBV9	CASSVASGGESSPLHF	TGTGCCAGCAGCGTAGCATCAGGGGGCGAAAGTTCACCCCTCCACTTT
TRBJ2-5	TRBD2	-	TRBV20-1	CSALLAGGPLGTQYF	TGCAGTGCGTTACTAGCGGGGGGCCCACTGGGGACCCAGTACTTC
TRBJ2-2	-	-	TRBV29-1	CSVERLGATGELFF	TGCAGCGTTGAGCGACTAGGGGCCACCGGGGAGCTGTTTTTT
TRBJ2-1	TRBD2	-	TRBV20-1	CSARGRENEQFF	TGCAGTGCTAGAGGGCGGGAGAATGAGCAGTTCTTC
TRBJ2-5	-	-	TRBV2	CASSEGEGETQYF	TGTGCCAGCAGTGAAGGAGAAGGGGAGACCCAGTACTTC
TRBJ1-2	TRBD1	-	TRBV2	CASSDPWTGRAYGYTF	TGTGCCAGCAGTGATCCATGGACAGGGCGGGCTTATGGCTACACCTTC
TRBJ2-4	-	few	TRBV4-2	CASSPGRGRDIQYF	TGTGCCAGCAGCCCCGGCCGGGGCCGAGACATTCAGTACTTC
TRBJ2-1	-	few	TRBV2	CAIPRRVRGYTLNNEQFF	TGTGCCATCCCCCGGAGGGTCAGGGGCTACACCCTGAACAATGAGCAGTTCTTC
TRBJ2-5	-	few	TRBV5-1	CASSVVPGAQETQYF	TGCGCCAGCAGCGTAGTTCCGGGGGCCCAAGAGACCCAGTACTTC
TRBJ1-1	-	-	TRBV27	CASSWRENTEAFF	TGTGCCAGCAGTTGGAGGGAAAACACTGAAGCTTTCTTT
TRBJ2-3	TRBD2	-	TRBV3-1	CASSQHGGGSTDTQYF	TGTGCCAGCAGCCAACATGGCGGGGGAAGCACAGATACGCAGTATTTT
TRBJ2-7	-	-	TRBV6-5	CASSYQGYEQYF	TGTGCCAGCAGTTACCAGGGCTACGAGCAGTACTTC
TRBJ2-7	TRBD2	few	TRBV5-1	CASSSRTSFYEQYF	TGCGCCAGCAGCTCACGGACTAGTTTCTACGAGCAGTACTTC
TRBJ2-5	TRBD1	-	TRBV5-1	CASSSATGQGTETQYF	TGCGCCAGCAGCTCTGCAACGGGACAGGGAACGGAGACCCAGTACTTC
TRBJ2-1	TRBD2	-	TRBV7-8	CASSPGGRDEQFF	TGTGCCAGCAGCCCCGGTGGGAGGGATGAGCAGTTCTTC
TRBJ1-1	-	-	TRBV29-1	CSATDLKRGTEAFF	TGCAGCGCGACGGACCTCAAGAGGGGCACTGAAGCTTTCTTT
TRBJ2-7	-	-	TRBV14	CASSQTREQYF	TGTGCCAGCAGCCAAACGAGAGAGCAGTACTTC
TRBJ1-2	-	-	TRBV9	CASSVGLDYGYTF	TGTGCCAGCAGCGTTGGGCTCGACTATGGCTACACCTTC
TRBJ2-3	-	few	TRBV12-3/TRBV12-4	CASSLGRVAAYTDTQYF	TGTGCCAGCAGTTTAGGGAGGGTCGCCGCCTACACAGATACGCAGTATTTT
TRBJ1-2	TRBD1	once	TRBV12-3/TRBV12-4	CASSLADGQGSDGYTF	TGTGCCAGCAGTTTAGCGGACGGACAGGGATCAGATGGCTACACCTTC
TRBJ1-1	TRBD1	-	TRBV10-1	CASRPDRAGTEAFF	TGCGCCAGCAGACCGGACAGGGCCGGCACTGAAGCTTTCTTT
TRBJ2-1	TRBD1	few	TRBV15	CATSRAGQNNEQFF	TGTGCCACCAGCAGAGCGGGACAGAACAATGAGCAGTTCTTC
TRBJ1-6	TRBD1	-	TRBV19	CASGQGATNSPLHF	TGTGCCAGTGGACAGGGGGCGACTAATTCACCCCTCCACTTT
TRBJ1-2	TRBD1	-	TRBV5-1	CASSLVQGSYGYTF	TGCGCCAGCAGCTTGGTACAGGGGAGCTATGGCTACACCTTC
TRBJ1-2	-	many	TRBV12-3/TRBV12-4	CASSLIAGGQSNYGYTF	TGTGCCAGCAGTTTAATCGCCGGTGGACAGTCTAACTATGGCTACACCTTC
TRBJ2-5	-	-	TRBV20-1	CSAFNRDQETQYF	TGCAGTGCCTTCAACCGGGACCAAGAGACCCAGTACTTC
TRBJ1-4	-	few	TRBV7-2	CASSLARQSNEKLFF	TGTGCCAGCAGCTTAGCTAGGCAGTCTAATGAAAAACTGTTTTTT
TRBJ1-1	TRBD1	-	TRBV24-1	CATSKTGANTEAFF	TGTGCCACCAGTAAAACAGGGGCGAACACTGAAGCTTTCTTT
TRBJ2-7	-	-	TRBV5-5	CASSFPETYEQYF	TGTGCCAGCAGCTTTCCCGAAACCTACGAGCAGTACTTC
TRBJ2-5	-	-	TRBV11-1	CASSYRTAQETQYF	TGTGCCAGCAGCTATCGGACAGCCCAAGAGACCCAGTACTTC
TRBJ2-7	TRBD1	-	TRBV11-2	CASSFSLNPTGNGFPYEQYF	TGTGCCAGCAGCTTCTCCCTCAACCCGACAGGGAACGGCTTCCCATACGAGCAGTACTTC
TRBJ2-1	-	-	TRBV7-2	CASSSAFTRNEQFF	TGTGCCAGCAGCTCCGCTTTCACCCGGAATGAGCAGTTCTTC
TRBJ1-2	TRBD1	-	TRBV2	CASRGEQGAEYGYTF	TGTGCCAGCAGGGGGGAACAGGGGGCGGAATATGGCTACACCTTC
TRBJ2-5	-	few	TRBV7-9	CASSHPVDLEETQYF	TGTGCCAGCAGCCACCCCGTGGACTTGGAAGAGACCCAGTACTTC
TRBJ2-7	-	few	TRBV28	CASRNKGGGRNYEQYF	TGTGCCAGCAGAAATAAGGGGGGGGGGCGGAACTACGAGCAGTACTTC